Listed here is a single T cell receptor (beta chain). Its antigen is currently unknown. The sample belongs to a study of immune evolution from preneoplasia to lung adenocarcinoma. The repertoire was sequenced with immunoSEQ multiplex PCR; TCRdb's copy has only in-frame clones and lacks some. This repertoire shows about 3,200 clones, around 82% found once; its top ten account for about 3%. Study-level points and caveats: From normal lung to invasive adenocarcinoma, top clone frequencies appeared to decrease.

The source is a donor at least 70 years old with lung adenocarcinoma. The sequenced sample was FFPE adjacent normal lung tissue.

CDR3 bases: TGTGCCAGCAGTTACTCGTTGGAGCGGGAGAAAGGCGAGCAGTACTTC. Protein sequence: CASSYSLEREKGEQYF. This chain connects TRBV6-6 to TRBJ2-7; 8 bases match TRBD2. The CDR3 is 16 residues long. The V gene end was trimmed by 0 bases and the J gene end by 6 bases; junction bases not matched to a gene: 10. The germline V gene encodes CDR1 MNHNY and CDR2 SVGAGI (reference sequence).